The 30 T cell receptor beta chains listed next were all sequenced from one sample in a study of T cell clonality in common variable immunodeficiency. Whole-study results and caveats: In common variable immunodeficiency, TCR beta chains reportedly carried fewer deletions and N-nucleotide insertions.

This table comes from immunoSEQ multiplex PCR, and its TCRdb copy is limited to in-frame clones, with some not included. This sample has thousands of clones, each found more than once. No antigen has been identified for these receptors. Sequenced sample: peripheral blood mononuclear cells. The receptors originated from a human donor with common variable immunodeficiency.

This clone counts as medium-sized (0.01 to 0.1%). The read stops 3 residues short of the end of the CDR3; the missing end is completed from the germline J gene. This chain joins TRBV5-6 and TRBJ2-7; TRBD2 aligns across 7 bases. Germline loops: CDR1 SGHDT, CDR2 YYEEEE. The CDR3 runs 14 residues. Trimming cost V 5 bases and J 4 bases; bases outside gene matches: 9. The CDR3 DNA, read in part, is TGTGCCAGCAGTGGGGCTAGCGGCCCTTACGAG. It specifies CASSGASGPYE. From start to end, the CDR3 is CASSGASGPYEQYF.

Concerning this clone itself: The read terminates 3 residues before the CDR3 end, so the remaining end is supplied by the germline J gene. The V and J genes are TRBV7-2 and TRBJ2-5, with 9 bases that match TRBD2. With V trimmed by 5 bases and J by 6 bases, 7 bases remained unmatched. CDR1 and CDR2 from the germline V gene are SGHTA and FQGNSA. The CDR3 is 14 residues long. CDR3 in amino acids: CASSRSGSRQTQYF. The sequenced CDR3 bases are TGTGCCAGCAGCCGTAGCGGGAGTAGGCAGACC.

This clone has more than one count but fewer than ten. The sequenced part of the CDR3 DNA is TGTGCCAGTAGTATTCCCCCGGCGACTAGCGGGGGTATAAGCTCCTACAATGAG. Encoded protein: CASSIPPATSGGISSYNE. The whole CDR3 is CASSIPPATSGGISSYNEQFF. This chain links TRBV19 with TRBJ2-1; TRBD2 matches at 12 bases. The read ends 3 residues early relative to the CDR3; the germline J gene fills the gap. V was pared by 3 bases and J by 0 bases, with 15 bases of the junction left unmatched. The length of the CDR3 is 21 residues. Germline V gives CDR1 LNHDA, CDR2 SQIVND (reference sequence).

This clone was observed at least ten times. The CDR3 extends 3 residues past the end of the read, so its final part is completed from the germline J gene. V is TRBV6-2 or TRBV6-3 and J is TRBJ2-7; possible D gene TRBD1, 6 bases. V lost 2 bases to trimming and J lost 2 bases, with 10 bases between them. The length of the CDR3 is 14 residues. Germline V gene sequence: CDR1 MNHEY, CDR2 SVGEGT. CDR3 bases read: TGTGCCAGCAGTTACGAACAGGGACCCTACGAG. Protein sequence: CASSYEQGPYE. The entire CDR3 is CASSYEQGPYEQYF.

This clone was recorded a few times. The read gets to within 3 residues of the CDR3 end, and the germline J gene fills in the rest. The J gene is TRBJ2-7, the V gene TRBV5-1; the match to TRBD1 covers 7 bases. Germline CDR1 is SGHRS and CDR2 is YFSETQ. This CDR3 is built from 15 residues. V was pared by 4 bases and J by 0 bases, with 7 bases of the junction left unmatched. CDR3 bases read: TGCGCCAGCAGCCCGGGACAGACAAGCTCCTACGAG. Protein: CASSPGQTSSYE. The full CDR3 sequence reads CASSPGQTSSYEQYF. Variable domain in full (rest from reference TRBV5-1 and TRBJ2-7): KAGVTQTPRYLIKTRGQQVTLSCSPISGHRSVSWYQQTPGQGLQFLFEYFSETQRNKGNFPGRFSGRQFSNSRSEMNVSTLELGDSALYLCASSPGQTSSYEQYFGPGTRLTVT.

As to this clone: Sequencing ends 3 residues short of the CDR3 end; the germline J gene provides the rest. This chain uses TRBV5-6 with TRBJ1-2; D is possibly TRBD1 (5 bases). Germline V gene sequence: CDR1 SGHDT, CDR2 YYEEEE. V lost 6 bases, J lost 7 bases, and 16 bases lay in between. This CDR3 has 13 amino acids. The CDR3 DNA, read in part, is TGTGCCAGCAACAGACTCAGGGTGGGTGGC. Its protein is CASNRLRVGG. The full CDR3 is CASNRLRVGGYTF.

With respect to this clone: Sequencing ends 3 residues short of the CDR3 end; the germline J gene provides the rest. This chain joins TRBV7-2 and TRBJ1-3; a weak D match, TRBD1 (6 bases). Germline assignment: CDR1 SGHTA and CDR2 FQGNSA. This CDR3 comprises 14 residues. Trimming stripped 4 bases from V and 0 bases from J, with 7 bases between. CDR3 in amino acids: CASSSTGSGNTIYF. CDR3 DNA (partial): TGTGCCAGCAGCTCGACAGGCTCTGGAAACACC.

This clone ranks as medium-sized (0.01 to 0.1%). The read stops 3 residues short of the end of the CDR3; the missing end is completed from the germline J gene. V gene TRBV24-1 combines with J gene TRBJ2-5; 10 bases are a match to TRBD1. CDR1 and CDR2 (germline): KGHDR, SFDVKD. Germline trimming cut 0 bases from V and 4 bases from J; bases unmatched to any gene: 4. The CDR3 extends over 16 amino acids. Here the CDR3 reads CATSDLGDRGGETQYF. Partial CDR3 DNA: TGTGCCACCAGTGATTTGGGGGACAGGGGAGGAGAGACC.

As concerns this clone: The read is 3 residues too short to cover the CDR3 end, so that end is filled in from the germline J gene. This chain joins TRBV7-2 and TRBJ2-3; a possible D gene is TRBD2 (6 bases). The germline V gene encodes CDR1 SGHTA and CDR2 FQGNSA. The ends were cut back, 5 bases at V and 5 bases at J, with 11 bases in the middle. This CDR3 is 13 amino acids long. CDR3 bases read: TGTGCCAGCAGCGTGGGACTGGGAGATACG. Protein sequence: CASSVGLGDT. The full CDR3 protein is CASSVGLGDTQYF.

The sequenced part of the CDR3 DNA is TGTGCCAGCAGTGAAGCGCTTCCGGACGCGGGATACGAG. Its translation is CASSEALPDAGYE. The whole CDR3 region reads CASSEALPDAGYEQYF. The genes are TRBV6-1 and TRBJ2-7, with a possible D match to TRBD2 (6 bases). Coverage ceases 3 residues before the CDR3 finishes, and the germline J gene fills in the end. Germline CDR1 and CDR2: MNHNS and SASEGT. The ends were cut back, 0 bases at V and 4 bases at J, with 16 bases in the middle. This CDR3 is built from 16 residues.

This clone came up many times. The observed sequence ends 3 residues before the CDR3 terminus, with the missing tail filled in from the germline J gene. This chain links TRBV7-9 with TRBJ1-2; D gene uncertain. V lost 5 bases, J lost 0 bases, and 13 bases lay in between. CDR3 length: 15 amino acids. The germline gives CDR1 SEHNR, CDR2 FQNEAQ (reference sequence). CDR3 amino acids: CASSHNGLANYGYTF. CDR3 DNA (partial): TGTGCCAGCAGCCATAACGGTTTAGCTAACTATGGC.

This clone has only a few counts. The CDR3 end is not reached by the read, which stops 3 residues before it; the germline J gene fills it in. The chain combines TRBV29-1 with TRBJ2-7; D perhaps matches TRBD1 (6 bases). This CDR3 is built from 14 residues. Germline V lookup: CDR1 SQVTM, CDR2 ANQGSEA. V shed 1 base and J shed 4 bases, with 14 bases lying between them. Here the CDR3 reads CSVEAGHSSYEQYF. The CDR3 bases that were read are TGCAGCGTTGAAGCGGGACACTCTTCTTACGAG.

This clone came up a few times. The covered CDR3 bases are TGTGCCAGTAGTACCGGGACTGCTACTAGCACAGATACG. The encoded protein is CASSTGTATSTDT. The complete CDR3 reads CASSTGTATSTDTQYF. J is TRBJ2-3 and V is TRBV19; D may be TRBD2 (6 bases). The read comes to an end 3 residues before the CDR3 does, leaving the germline J gene to fill in the end. Germline V lookup: CDR1 LNHDA, CDR2 SQIVND (reference sequence). The germline V and J ends were trimmed by 4 bases and 0 bases, with 14 bases remaining between them. This CDR3 region has 16 residues.

CDR3 residues: CSARDNRESSTDTQYF. Partial CDR3 DNA: TGCAGTGCTAGAGATAACAGGGAAAGTAGCACAGATACG. V gene TRBV20-1 combines with J gene TRBJ2-3; tentatively, D is TRBD1 (6 bases). The read stops 3 residues short of the end of the CDR3; the missing end is completed from the germline J gene. V was shortened by 0 bases and J by 0 bases, with 13 bases between the two germline ends. The CDR3 length is 16 residues. Germline V gives CDR1 DFQATT, CDR2 SNEGSKA (reference sequence).

Regarding this clone: From the germline J gene comes the end of the CDR3, since the read stops 3 residues before it. This sequence joins TRBV7-2 and TRBJ1-2, with 10 bases fitting TRBD1. J gave up 4 bases and V 3 bases, and 2 bases lay outside the gene matches. The germline CDR1 and CDR2 sequences are SGHTA and FQGNSA. The CDR3 length is 14 residues. Partial CDR3 DNA: TGTGCCAGCAGCTTCGGGACAGGGGTCTATGGC. It yields the protein CASSFGTGVYG. The whole CDR3 region reads CASSFGTGVYGYTF.

This clone appeared many times. The read ends 3 residues early relative to the CDR3; the germline J gene fills the gap. The chain couples TRBV2 to TRBJ2-7; D not resolved. V dropped 7 bases and J dropped 0 bases, with 10 bases sitting between them. Germline V lookup: CDR1 SNHLY, CDR2 FYNNEI. The CDR3 totals 13 residues. The CDR3 loop reads CASNAVFSYEQYF. CDR3 DNA, as far as it was read: TGTGCCAGCAACGCGGTCTTCTCCTACGAG.

This clone was found many times. The read finishes 3 residues shy of the CDR3 end, and the germline J gene is used to complete it. The chain uses TRBV29-1 and TRBJ2-3; 10 bases map to TRBD2. The CDR3 runs to 14 residues. Germline loops: CDR1 SQVTM, CDR2 ANQGSEA. Trimming took 4 bases from V and 5 from J; bases not matched to a gene: 6. CDR3 loop: CSVVIAGGGDTQYF. Partial CDR3 DNA: TGCAGCGTTGTCATAGCGGGAGGAGGAGATACG.

About this clone itself: Read data end 3 residues before the CDR3 end; the end is taken from the germline J gene. The rearrangement links TRBV6-2 or TRBV6-3 to TRBJ2-7, with TRBD1 identical over 7 bases. Looked up from germline, CDR1 is MNHEY and CDR2 is SVGEGT. V lost 6 bases and J lost 2; bases outside the gene matches: 10. The CDR3 is made up of 15 amino acids. CDR3 loop: CASRSPGDSAYEQYF. The sequenced CDR3 bases are TGTGCCAGCAGATCCCCTGGGGACAGCGCCTACGAG.

This clone has a handful of counts. Sequencing ends 3 residues short of the CDR3 end; the germline J gene provides the rest. The chain couples TRBV29-1 to TRBJ2-5; 8 positions match TRBD1. Germline V gene data show CDR1 as SQVTM and CDR2 as ANQGSEA. This CDR3 is 13 amino acids long. The J segment lost 2 bases and the V segment lost 6 bases, leaving 5 bases of the junction unmatched. Partial CDR3 DNA: TGCAGCGTGTCACAGGGGGGACAAGAGACC. It codes for CSVSQGGQET. The entire CDR3 protein is CSVSQGGQETQYF.

Comments on this clone: The read halts 3 residues ahead of the CDR3 end, with the missing end drawn from the germline J gene. The rearrangement uses TRBV7-7 and TRBJ2-3; 8 bases match TRBD1. With 5 bases clipped from V and 3 bases from J, the junction kept 10 bases outside the gene matches. Germline loops: CDR1 SSHAT, CDR2 FNYEAQ (reference sequence). The CDR3 sequence is 16 residues long. The CDR3 DNA, read in part, is TGTGCCAGCAGCCAGAACCGGGACAGGAGTACAGATACG. Translated, it gives CASSQNRDRSTDT. The CDR3, in full, reads CASSQNRDRSTDTQYF. The full variable domain, with the rest looked up from reference TRBV7-7 and TRBJ2-3, is GAGVSQSPRYKVTKRGQDVTLRCDPISSHATLYWYQQALGQGPEFLTYFNYEAQPDKSGLPSDRFSAERPEGSISTLTIQRTEQRDSAMYRCASSQNRDRSTDTQYFGPGTRLTVL.

This clone was found a few times. The read terminates 3 residues ahead of where the CDR3 ends, so the germline J gene completes it. In the same sample, other DNA sequences code for this CDR3. V usage is TRBV7-9 and J usage is TRBJ1-2, with D perhaps TRBD1 (6 bases). Deletions cut 4 bases from V and 4 bases from J, with 7 bases between. The germline CDR1 and CDR2 sequences are SEHNR and FQNEAQ (reference sequence). This CDR3 region has 12 residues. The covered CDR3 bases are TGTGCCAGCAGCTGGGACATCTATGGC. It translates to CASSWDIYG. The full CDR3 protein is CASSWDIYGYTF. The whole variable domain, remainder taken from reference TRBV7-9 and TRBJ1-2, is DTGVSQNPRHKITKRGQNVTFRCDPISEHNRLYWYRQTLGQGPEFLTYFQNEAQLEKSRLLSDRFSAERPKGSFSTLEIQRTEQGDSAMYLCASSWDIYGYTFGSGTRLTVV.

Within the sample, this clone is medium-sized (0.01 to 0.1%). The read terminates 3 residues ahead of where the CDR3 ends, so the germline J gene completes it. The chain employs TRBV6-4 and TRBJ1-2; 8 nucleotides align to TRBD1. Germline CDR1 MRHNA, CDR2 SNTAGT. V shed 4 bases and J 7 bases; nucleotides not matched to a gene: 11. The CDR3 has 15 amino acids. Here the CDR3 reads CASSVEFQGASGYTF. The covered CDR3 bases are TGTGCCAGCAGTGTCGAATTCCAGGGGGCGAGTGGC.

This clone came up a few times. Read sequence stops 3 residues before the CDR3 end, and the germline J gene provides the missing end. The chain combines TRBV11-2 with TRBJ2-7, with D unresolved. The CDR3 has 15 amino acids. V was shortened by 0 bases and J by 4 bases, with 13 bases between the two germline ends. Germline CDR1 SGHAT, CDR2 FQNNGV. CDR3 sequence: CASSLDRSFVYEQYF. Partial CDR3 DNA: TGTGCCAGCAGCTTAGACAGGTCTTTCGTGTACGAG.

This clone was detected a few times. The read ends 3 residues before the CDR3 terminus; that terminus is restored from the germline J gene. The V and J genes are TRBV2 and TRBJ2-1, with a tentative D call TRBD1 (6 bases). The germline CDR1 and CDR2 sequences are SNHLY and FYNNEI. The CDR3 extends over 13 amino acids. V gave up 5 bases and J gave up 5 bases, with 10 bases separating them. CDR3 DNA (partial): TGTGCCAGCAGTATATACAGGGACAATGAG. It encodes CASSIYRDNE. The whole CDR3 is CASSIYRDNEQFF.

In this sample, this clone is medium-sized. The read falls 3 residues short of the CDR3 end, and the missing part is taken from the germline J gene. This chain connects TRBV12-5 to TRBJ1-1, with D unclear. The CDR3 spans 15 residues. Trimming stripped 6 bases from V and 3 bases from J, with 17 bases between. CDR1 LGHNT and CDR2 FRNRAP come from the germline V gene. CDR3 protein: CASGKSSGWYTEAFF. The DNA read from the CDR3 is TGTGCTAGTGGCAAGAGCTCCGGGTGGTACACTGAA.

In the case of this clone: Read sequence stops 3 residues before the CDR3 end, and the germline J gene provides the missing end. The chain couples TRBV5-1 to TRBJ2-1, with 7 positions matching TRBD1. The ends lost 1 base at V and 3 bases at J; junction bases unmatched: 4. CDR1 and CDR2 from the germline V gene are SGHRS and YFSETQ. CDR3 length: 15 amino acids. The CDR3 is CASSLQGEGYNEQFF. Partial CDR3 DNA: TGCGCCAGCAGCTTGCAGGGGGAAGGCTACAATGAG.

This clone was picked up a small number of times. The read terminates 3 residues before the CDR3 end, so the remaining end is supplied by the germline J gene. This rearrangement joins TRBV20-1 to TRBJ2-7; 9 bases match TRBD2. From germline, CDR1 is DFQATT and CDR2 SNEGSKA (reference sequence). With V trimmed by 4 bases and J by 3 bases, 7 bases remained unmatched. CDR3 length: 14 residues. The DNA read from the CDR3 is TGCAGTGCTAACCAGGGACTAGCACTCTACGAG. Its protein is CSANQGLALYE. The entire CDR3 sequence reads CSANQGLALYEQYF.

This clone was counted only a few times. The read finishes 3 residues shy of the CDR3 end, and the germline J gene is used to complete it. This sequence joins TRBV5-1 and TRBJ2-5, with 7 nucleotides matching TRBD1. Germline V gene data show CDR1 as SGHRS and CDR2 as YFSETQ. CDR3 length: 12 residues. V lost 7 bases, J lost 2 bases, and 2 bases stayed unmatched. CDR3 DNA (partial): TGCGCCAGCGGGACAGCGCAAGAGACC. Its translation is CASGTAQET. The entire CDR3 protein is CASGTAQETQYF.

Comments on this clone: The CDR3 goes on 3 residues after the read ends, and that part is filled in from the germline J gene. The V call is TRBV7-9, the J call TRBJ2-1, with D maybe TRBD1 (5 bases). The germline CDR1 and CDR2 sequences are SEHNR and FQNEAQ (reference sequence). The ends were cut back, 7 bases at V and 4 bases at J, with 17 bases in the middle. The CDR3 spans 15 residues. CDR3 residues: CASTPEVGAYNEQFF. The CDR3 DNA, read in part, is TGTGCCAGCACCCCCGAGGTAGGGGCTTACAATGAG.

This clone occurred a few times. The read ends 3 residues before the CDR3 terminus; that terminus is restored from the germline J gene. The genes are TRBV19 and TRBJ2-5; D gene ambiguous. Trimming took off 2 bases at V and 5 bases at J, with 3 bases between the two ends. The CDR3 spans 11 residues. Germline V gives CDR1 LNHDA, CDR2 SQIVND (reference sequence). Incomplete CDR3 DNA: TGTGCCAGTAGTATACGGGAGACC. This translates into CASSIRET. Given in full, the CDR3 is CASSIRETQYF. Drawing the rest from reference TRBV19 and TRBJ2-5, the complete variable domain is DGGITQSPKYLFRKEGQNVTLSCEQNLNHDAMYWYRQDPGQGLRLIYYSQIVNDFQKGDIAEGYSVSREKKESFPLTVTSAQKNPTAFYLCASSIRETQYFGPGTRLLVL.